These T cell receptor beta chains were read from a single sample in a study of blood T cell repertoires in COVID-19. Measured with immunoSEQ multiplex PCR; TCRdb has only the in-frame clones, and not every one. The data show around 300,000 clones, 70% to 90% seen once. The sequenced sample consisted of peripheral blood. These receptors were collected from a woman in her sixties or seventies with acute or convalescent COVID-19. Both conserved end residues are part of each CDR3. The D gene is left open where the match is weak. Size is stated for part of the rows, as once, few or many counts, or as a class when the clone is expanded.

v_gene	abundance	d_gene	j_gene	CDR3aa	CDR3nt
TRBV5-1	NA	NA	TRBJ1-6	CASSLDPPRRKRGSPLHF	TGCGCCAGCAGCTTAGACCCGCCTCGACGGAAAAGGGGTTCACCCCTCCACTTT
TRBV1	NA	NA	TRBJ1-4	CTSSQDRGARDREKLFF	TGCACCAGCAGCCAAGATCGGGGGGCGCGGGATCGAGAAAAACTGTTTTTT
TRBV9	NA	NA	TRBJ1-2	CASSVAAGTNYGYTF	TGTGCCAGCAGCGTAGCGGCAGGAACTAACTATGGCTACACCTTC
TRBV18	once	TRBD1	TRBJ2-5	CASSRGQKQETQYF	TGTGCCAGCTCACGGGGACAGAAACAAGAGACCCAGTACTTC
TRBV19	NA	TRBD1	TRBJ2-3	CASSETGGISTDTQYF	TGTGCCAGTAGTGAAACAGGGGGCATATCGACAGATACGCAGTATTTT
TRBV3-1/TRBV3-2	NA	NA	TRBJ1-4	CASSQDTRELFF	TGTGCCAGCAGCCAGGATACCAGGGAACTGTTTTTT
TRBV3-1/TRBV3-2	NA	NA	TRBJ2-7	CASRGRDYEQYF	TGTGCCAGCAGAGGCAGGGACTACGAGCAGTACTTC
TRBV18	NA	TRBD1	TRBJ2-2	CASSPGTGNTGELFF	TGTGCCAGCTCACCAGGGACAGGGAACACCGGGGAGCTGTTTTTT
TRBV3-1/TRBV3-2	NA	NA	TRBJ2-3	CASSQKGGRLDTQYF	TGTGCCAGCAGCCAAAAGGGCGGGCGTCTAGATACGCAGTATTTT
TRBV5-1	NA	TRBD1	TRBJ2-5	CASSPGQGRVDGETQYF	TGCGCCAGCAGCCCCGGACAGGGTCGAGTCGATGGGGAGACCCAGTACTTC
TRBV10-3	NA	NA	TRBJ1-4	CAISPTGTNEKLFF	TGTGCCATCAGTCCGACAGGCACTAATGAAAAACTGTTTTTT
TRBV7-9	NA	NA	TRBJ2-7	CASSPAGRGMEEQYF	TGTGCCAGCAGCCCAGCCGGACGGGGGATGGAAGAGCAGTACTTC
TRBV4-1	NA	NA	TRBJ2-4	CASSQGNSIIQYF	TGCGCCAGCAGCCAAGGGAATAGCATCATTCAGTACTTC
TRBV5-4	NA	TRBD1	TRBJ1-1	CASRIGQGALNTEAFF	TGTGCCAGCAGGATAGGACAGGGGGCCCTGAACACTGAAGCTTTCTTT
TRBV6-1	NA	NA	TRBJ1-2	CASSEGGSRVQGYTF	TGTGCCAGCAGTGAAGGGGGTTCGAGGGTACAGGGCTACACCTTC
TRBV9	NA	TRBD1	TRBJ1-2	CASSPTGVVGYTF	TGTGCCAGCAGCCCCACAGGGGTAGTTGGCTACACCTTC
TRBV2	NA	NA	TRBJ2-7	CASSPWAGNKAYEQYF	TGTGCCAGCAGCCCATGGGCAGGAAACAAGGCCTACGAGCAGTACTTC
TRBV19	NA	NA	TRBJ1-5	CASNHPGGWDQPQHF	TGTGCCAGTAACCACCCGGGGGGATGGGATCAGCCCCAGCATTTT
TRBV6-6	NA	TRBD1	TRBJ1-1	CASSHPPYRDSVYQAFF	TGTGCCAGCAGTCACCCACCTTACCGGGACAGCGTGTATCAGGCTTTCTTT
TRBV27	NA	NA	TRBJ1-2	CASNVPRVMRRGGDGYTF	TGTGCCAGCAACGTACCACGGGTCATGAGGCGGGGGGGGGATGGCTACACCTTC
TRBV19	NA	TRBD2	TRBJ2-1	CASSPRPPGGGYNEQFF	TGTGCCAGTAGTCCCAGGCCGCCTGGGGGGGGATACAATGAGCAGTTCTTC
TRBV19	once	NA	TRBJ2-7	CASSAGEPYEQYF	TGTGCCAGTAGTGCCGGGGAACCCTACGAGCAGTACTTC
TRBV30	NA	NA	TRBJ1-3	CAWRPGFTGNTIYF	TGTGCCTGGAGGCCAGGGTTTACTGGAAACACCATATATTTT
TRBV7-8	NA	TRBD2	TRBJ2-5	CASSSAAGAQETQYF	TGTGCCAGCAGCTCAGCAGCGGGGGCCCAAGAGACCCAGTACTTC
TRBV5-1	NA	TRBD2	TRBJ2-3	CASSPLAGGTDTQYF	TGCGCCAGCAGCCCGCTAGCGGGGGGCACAGATACGCAGTATTTT
TRBV6-5	NA	NA	TRBJ1-1	CASSSQNTAFF	TGTGCCAGCAGTTCACAAAACACGGCTTTCTTT
TRBV5-1	few	TRBD2	TRBJ2-3	CASSFVLAGALMPTDTQYF	TGCGCCAGCAGCTTTGTGCTAGCGGGGGCCCTGATGCCCACAGATACGCAGTATTTT
TRBV7-2	NA	TRBD1	TRBJ2-5	CASSYRTGFVSDQYF	TGTGCCAGCAGCTATCGGACAGGGTTTGTGTCGGACCAGTACTTC
TRBV11-2	NA	TRBD2	TRBJ2-5	CASSFTSGGVWETQYF	TGTGCCAGCAGCTTCACTAGCGGGGGGGTATGGGAGACCCAGTACTTC
TRBV5-4	few	TRBD1	TRBJ2-5	CASSSTGTGQETQYF	TGTGCCAGCAGCTCAACCGGGACAGGGCAAGAGACCCAGTACTTC
TRBV11-2	NA	NA	TRBJ2-2	CASSHRSSNTGELFF	TGTGCCAGCAGCCACCGTTCAAGCAACACCGGGGAGCTGTTTTTT
TRBV5-6	NA	TRBD1	TRBJ2-6	CASSLPGQGAYGANVLTF	TGTGCCAGCAGCTTGCCGGGACAGGGGGCTTACGGGGCCAACGTCCTGACTTTC
TRBV5-1	NA	TRBD2	TRBJ2-1	CASSLGPSSGLGSEQFF	TGCGCCAGCAGCTTGGGTCCGTCTAGCGGTTTAGGTAGTGAGCAGTTCTTC
TRBV5-6	NA	NA	TRBJ1-2	CASRSLRVAYGYTF	TGTGCCAGCAGATCTTTGCGGGTGGCTTATGGCTACACCTTC
TRBV11-2	NA	NA	TRBJ2-5	CASSAGVFQLETQYF	TGTGCCAGCAGCGCCGGGGTCTTTCAATTAGAGACCCAGTACTTC
TRBV27	NA	NA	TRBJ1-1	CASRLGGTEAFF	TGTGCCAGCAGATTGGGGGGCACTGAAGCTTTCTTT
TRBV3-1/TRBV3-2	NA	NA	TRBJ1-1	CASSQGWPAFF	TGTGCCAGCAGCCAAGGGTGGCCTGCTTTCTTT
TRBV6-5	NA	NA	TRBJ2-4	CASKSIKNIQYF	TGTGCCAGCAAGAGTATCAAAAACATTCAGTACTTC
TRBV2	NA	TRBD1	TRBJ1-5	CASSVPRDRGIMSNQPQHF	TGTGCCAGCAGTGTTCCCCGGGACAGGGGGATAATGAGCAATCAGCCCCAGCATTTT
TRBV30	few	NA	TRBJ1-2	CACPIGRGLYGYTF	TGTGCCTGCCCTATTGGGAGAGGGCTCTATGGCTACACCTTC
TRBV2	NA	NA	TRBJ2-7	CASRPGGTSYEQYF	TGTGCCAGCCGTCCAGGTGGCACCTCCTACGAGCAGTACTTC
TRBV5-1	NA	TRBD2	TRBJ2-3	CASSLEGTSGGTDTQYF	TGCGCCAGCAGCTTGGAGGGCACTAGCGGGGGCACAGATACGCAGTATTTT
TRBV6-5	NA	NA	TRBJ1-2	CASPTGNWGYTF	TGTGCCAGCCCCACAGGGAATTGGGGCTACACCTTC
TRBV5-5	NA	NA	TRBJ1-6	CASSLGGGRVSPLHF	TGTGCCAGCAGCTTGGGAGGTGGCAGGGTGTCACCCCTCCACTTT
TRBV5-1	NA	TRBD1	TRBJ1-1	CASSSGQGAEAFF	TGCGCCAGCAGCTCCGGACAGGGAGCTGAAGCTTTCTTT
TRBV14	NA	NA	TRBJ1-6	CASSRRGNNSPLHF	TGTGCCAGCAGCCGGCGGGGGAACAATTCACCCCTCCACTTT
TRBV19	NA	NA	TRBJ1-2	CASSLEAGIYGYTF	TGTGCCAGTAGTTTAGAGGCAGGGATCTATGGCTACACCTTC
TRBV7-8	NA	TRBD1	TRBJ1-2	CASSDDRGWGYTF	TGTGCCAGCAGCGACGACAGGGGTTGGGGCTACACCTTC
TRBV2	NA	NA	TRBJ2-7	CASKDRNNYEQYF	TGTGCCAGCAAGGACAGAAATAACTACGAGCAGTACTTC
TRBV7-3	few	TRBD1	TRBJ2-1	CASSIGTGFYNEQFF	TGTGCCAGCAGCATAGGGACAGGGTTTTACAATGAGCAGTTCTTC
TRBV20-1	NA	TRBD1	TRBJ1-1	CSARGQGIAFF	TGCAGTGCTAGGGGACAGGGTATTGCTTTCTTT
TRBV19	NA	NA	TRBJ1-5	CASSMGAGVQPQHF	TGTGCCAGTAGCATGGGCGCAGGGGTTCAGCCCCAGCATTTT
TRBV9	NA	NA	TRBJ2-3	CASSPLGASSTDTQYF	TGTGCCAGCAGCCCCTTAGGAGCCTCTAGCACAGATACGCAGTATTTT
TRBV28	NA	NA	TRBJ1-4	CASSPYRPTNEKLFF	TGTGCCAGCAGTCCTTACAGGCCAACTAATGAAAAACTGTTTTTT
TRBV10-2	NA	TRBD2	TRBJ2-5	CASSGFGGGRAETQYF	TGCGCCAGCAGTGGATTCGGGGGGGGCCGGGCAGAGACCCAGTACTTC
TRBV7-2	NA	NA	TRBJ1-5	CASSLVGRGPAQPQHF	TGTGCCAGCAGCTTAGTTGGCAGGGGTCCGGCCCAGCCCCAGCATTTT